This entry lists 29 T cell receptor beta chains sequenced from one sample in a study of memory CD8 T cells in hepatitis C reinfection (dated by TCRdb to the late 2010s). The library was generated by the immunoSEQ multiplex PCR assay. Sourced from immuneACCESS, this table was stored by TCRdb with only in-frame sequences that have V and J called. A share of the clones is absent; for the studies checked, an unresolved V gene accounts for under half, and the remainder has no known explanation. Recorded for this sample are about 47,000 clones; approximately 88% of them occurred a single time. Under 1.5% of the sample is held by the ten biggest clonotypes. The sample's time point label, in plain terms: peak reinfection, 3 to 8 weeks after reinfection detection. Sorted cells were sequenced directly ex vivo, without in vitro expansion prior to TCR sequencing. The material sequenced was naive CD8+ T cells sorted from blood. According to the study, the label for this sample's cell subset or site signals: total naive CD8+CD45RO- T cells. The origin of the receptors is a young man with hepatitis C virus infection.

V usage is TRBV11-2 and J usage is TRBJ2-1, with 8 bases matching TRBD2. The CDR3 has 14 amino acids. From germline, CDR1 is SGHAT and CDR2 FQNNGV. With V trimmed by 5 bases and J by 8 bases, 8 bases remained unmatched. Here the CDR3 reads CASSPGLGRDEQFF. The CDR3 DNA reads TGTGCCAGCAGCCCGGGACTAGGGCGTGATGAGCAGTTCTTC.

The chain has TRBV2 and TRBJ2-5, with 7 nucleotides matching TRBD2. The J segment lost 0 bases and the V segment lost 7 bases, leaving 8 bases of the junction unmatched. The germline V gene has CDR1 SNHLY and CDR2 FYNNEI. The CDR3 is 15 amino acids. The CDR3 nucleotides read TGTGCCAGCACCCCGGGACTACTCAACCAAGAGACCCAGTACTTC. It specifies CASTPGLLNQETQYF.

The chain couples TRBV2 to TRBJ1-5; D gene ambiguous. With 2 bases removed from V and 1 base from J, the gap between germline ends came to 9 bases. Germline V lookup: CDR1 SNHLY, CDR2 FYNNEI. This CDR3 has 15 residues. CDR3 sequence (DNA): TGTGCCAGCAGTGAACGCCAGGAAAGCAATCAGCCCCAGCATTTT. Its protein product is CASSERQESNQPQHF.

This rearrangement joins TRBV6-5 to TRBJ2-7, with 7 bases matching TRBD1. Germline CDR1 reads MNHEY; CDR2 reads SVGAGI. CDR3 length: 14 amino acids. J gave up 4 bases and V 5 bases, and 8 bases lay outside the gene matches. CDR3 DNA sequence: TGTGCCAGCAGTCGACAGGGTTCGTTTTACGAGCAGTACTTC. Amino acid sequence: CASSRQGSFYEQYF.

The chain recombines TRBV5-6 with TRBJ1-1, with D possibly TRBD1 on 6 matching bases. The CDR3 extends over 14 amino acids. The V end lost 7 bases, the J end lost 4 bases, and 17 bases lay between the germline ends. Germline CDR1 and CDR2: SGHDT and YYEEEE. The CDR3 DNA is TGTGCCAGCTCCGTGTGGGGGGGGCCCACTGAAGCTTTCTTT. This codes for CASSVWGGPTEAFF. Variable domain in full (rest from reference TRBV5-6 and TRBJ1-1): DAGVTQSPTHLIKTRGQQVTLRCSPKSGHDTVSWYQQALGQGPQFIFQYYEEEERQRGNFPDRFSGHQFPNYSSELNVNALLLGDSALYLCASSVWGGPTEAFFGQGTRLTVV.

The V gene is TRBV19, the J gene TRBJ2-1; 9 bases align to TRBD2. Germline loops: CDR1 LNHDA, CDR2 SQIVND (reference sequence). With V trimmed by 4 bases and J by 6 bases, 19 bases remained unmatched. The CDR3 runs to 19 residues. CDR3 DNA: TGTGCCAGTAGTAGTCCCTGGGGTAATAGCGGGGGCTCTCCCAATGAGCAGTTCTTC. Protein sequence: CASSSPWGNSGGSPNEQFF.

The chain links TRBV27 to TRBJ2-1, with 9 bases fitting TRBD2. Germline trimming cut 3 bases from V and 8 bases from J; bases unmatched to any gene: 11. The CDR3 covers 16 residues. Germline CDR1 is MNHEY and CDR2 is SMNVEV (reference sequence). Here the CDR3 reads CASSLDSGSEGDEQFF. Here the CDR3 DNA reads TGTGCCAGCAGTTTGGATAGCGGGAGTGAAGGGGATGAGCAGTTCTTC.

The V call is TRBV4-2, the J call TRBJ2-1, with 11 bases that match TRBD2. The CDR3 contains 16 residues. Germline CDR1 and CDR2: LGHNA and YNFKEQ. Germline trimming cut 2 bases from V and 3 bases from J; bases unmatched to any gene: 3. This CDR3 reads CASSQPGTSGYNEQFF. In nucleotides, the CDR3 is TGTGCCAGCAGCCAACCCGGGACTAGCGGCTACAATGAGCAGTTCTTC.

The rearrangement joins TRBV14 to TRBJ1-6; no clear D. This CDR3 has 15 residues. Trimming cost V 1 base and J 3 bases, with 7 bases left between them. Germline V CDR1 and CDR2: SGHDN, FVKESK. DNA of the CDR3: TGTGCCAGCAGCCAAGCCCCAGACTATAATTCACCCCTCCACTTT. Translation gives CASSQAPDYNSPLHF.

J is TRBJ2-7 and V is TRBV19, with 8 bases that match TRBD2. This CDR3 contains 15 residues. Germline V gene sequence: CDR1 LNHDA, CDR2 SQIVND (reference sequence). The CDR3 region is CAGSESGGGHYEQYV. The CDR3 nucleotides read TGTGCCGGTAGCGAATCCGGCGGGGGGCATTACGAGCAGTACGTC.

The chain has TRBV6-5 and TRBJ1-6; TRBD1 aligns across 8 bases. The CDR3 is made up of 16 amino acids. V lost 0 bases to trimming and J lost 7 bases; unmatched junction nucleotides: 5. Per germline, CDR1 MNHEY and CDR2 SVGAGI. The CDR3 sequence: CASSYSTGAVNSPLHF. CDR3 coding DNA: TGTGCCAGCAGTTACTCGACAGGGGCCGTAAATTCACCCCTCCACTTT.

This clone was detected only a few times. The chain uses TRBV10-1 and TRBJ1-2; a weak D match, TRBD1 (6 bases). In germline, CDR1 is WNHNN, CDR2 SYGVQD (reference sequence). Trimming cost V 3 bases and J 5 bases, with 10 bases left between them. The CDR3 loop spans 13 amino acids. CDR3 coding DNA: TGCGCCAGCAGTGAAGGCAGGGGATATGGCTACACCTTC. As protein: CASSEGRGYGYTF.

This rearrangement joins TRBV6-1 to TRBJ2-3, with D possibly being TRBD1 (6 bases). Trimming shortened V by 1 base and J by 2 bases, and 16 bases separated the two germline ends. CDR1 is MNHNS, CDR2 SASEGT, per germline. The CDR3 runs 17 residues. The CDR3 protein is CASSEEAYRAHTDTQYF. In nucleotides, the CDR3 is TGTGCCAGCAGTGAAGAGGCGTACAGGGCCCACACAGATACGCAGTATTTT.

The rearrangement uses TRBV7-7 and TRBJ2-5, with 7 bases identical to TRBD1. This CDR3 contains 14 residues. Germline CDR1 and CDR2: SSHAT and FNYEAQ (reference sequence). The V and J ends lost 4 bases and 1 base, in that order; junction bases with no gene match: 3. In DNA, the CDR3 is TGTGCCAGCAGCTACGACAGGGTCCAAGAGACCCAGTACTTC. It yields the protein CASSYDRVQETQYF.

J is TRBJ2-3 and V is TRBV7-9, with D tentatively TRBD2 (5 bases). V was shortened by 5 bases and J by 0 bases, with 9 bases between the two germline ends. The CDR3 loop spans 14 amino acids. The germline V gene has CDR1 SEHNR and CDR2 FQNEAQ (reference sequence). This CDR3 reads CASSGELSTDTQYF. The CDR3 DNA sequence: TGTGCCAGCAGCGGGGAGCTTAGCACAGATACGCAGTATTTT.

The sample holds a few counts of this clone. The V gene is TRBV7-9, the J gene TRBJ1-1; no reliable D call. The CDR3 runs to 12 residues. CDR1 and CDR2 from the germline V gene are SEHNR and FQNEAQ (reference sequence). V dropped 5 bases and J dropped 5 bases, with 9 bases sitting between them. CDR3 DNA sequence: TGTGCCAGCAGCCTAGACGGGACTGAAGCTTTCTTT. This gives the protein CASSLDGTEAFF.

The V call is TRBV7-2, the J call TRBJ2-1; 9 bases are a match to TRBD2. Germline V lookup: CDR1 SGHTA, CDR2 FQGNSA. CDR3 size: 18 residues. The V and J ends lost 3 bases and 8 bases, in that order; junction bases with no gene match: 17. CDR3 residues: CASSLAEGRGGFVDEQFF. DNA for the CDR3: TGTGCCAGCAGCTTGGCTGAAGGGCGGGGGGGTTTTGTGGATGAGCAGTTCTTC.

V and J are TRBV30 and TRBJ1-1, with D tentatively TRBD1 (5 bases). V was pared by 2 bases and J by 5 bases, with 21 bases between. Germline loops: CDR1 GTSNPN, CDR2 SVGIG (reference sequence). This CDR3 region has 16 residues. In DNA, the CDR3 is TGTGCCTGGAGTATCGGCAGGGCGGCGGGGGGGACTGAAGCTTTCTTT. Its protein is CAWSIGRAAGGTEAFF.

The rearrangement links TRBV7-2 to TRBJ2-7; the D gene is possibly TRBD2 (6 bases). Germline V gives CDR1 SGHTA, CDR2 FQGNSA. Trimming left V 3 bases short and J 3 bases short, with 9 bases between. The CDR3 runs to 13 residues. The CDR3 here is CASSLEGYYEQYV. The CDR3 bases are TGTGCCAGCAGCTTGGAGGGCTACTACGAGCAGTACGTC.

This clone showed up just a few times. The rearrangement links TRBV4-1 to TRBJ2-2, with a possible D match to TRBD2 (6 bases). In germline, CDR1 is MGHRA, CDR2 YSYEKL. The CDR3 is 14 residues long. Trimming pared 2 bases from V and 7 bases from J, leaving 11 bases between. CDR3 region: CASSQTQGGGELFF. CDR3 nucleotide sequence: TGCGCCAGCAGCCAAACCCAGGGAGGCGGGGAGCTGTTTTTT.

This clone is a singleton in its sample. The chain is built from TRBV7-9 and TRBJ1-1; no clear D gene. Trimming left V 3 bases short and J 0 bases short, with 14 bases between. Per the germline V gene, CDR1 is SEHNR and CDR2 is FQNEAQ (reference sequence). The CDR3 is 16 residues long. The CDR3 sequence is CASSLGLGTMNTEAFF. The CDR3 DNA reads TGTGCCAGCAGCTTGGGCCTCGGCACCATGAACACTGAAGCTTTCTTT. Variable domain in full (rest from reference TRBV7-9 and TRBJ1-1): DTGVSQNPRHKITKRGQNVTFRCDPISEHNRLYWYRQTLGQGPEFLTYFQNEAQLEKSRLLSDRFSAERPKGSFSTLEIQRTEQGDSAMYLCASSLGLGTMNTEAFFGQGTRLTVV.

The rearrangement joins TRBV29-1 to TRBJ2-1; TRBD2 matches 7 bases. Germline loops: CDR1 SQVTM, CDR2 ANQGSEA. J gave up 4 bases and V 3 bases, and 12 bases lay outside the gene matches. CDR3 size: 16 residues. The CDR3 protein is CSVEGVAGLVYNEQFF. Written as DNA, the CDR3 is TGCAGCGTTGAGGGGGTAGCGGGTTTGGTTTACAATGAGCAGTTCTTC.

The rearrangement links TRBV29-1 to TRBJ2-2; TRBD1 might be the D (8 bases). Germline V gene data show CDR1 as SQVTM and CDR2 as ANQGSEA. The CDR3 is 13 amino acids. V lost 4 bases to trimming and J lost 7 bases, with 13 bases between them. In DNA form, the CDR3 reads TGCAGCGTTGTAACAGGGGGGGACGGGGAGCTGTTTTTT. It codes for CSVVTGGDGELFF.

The genes are TRBV6-1 and TRBJ1-1; 7 positions match TRBD1. Germline loops: CDR1 MNHNS, CDR2 SASEGT. The CDR3 totals 14 residues. V shed 9 bases and J 2 bases; nucleotides not matched to a gene: 9. Here the CDR3 reads CASTHGTANTEAFF. The CDR3 region has the DNA TGTGCCAGTACGCACGGGACAGCTAACACTGAAGCTTTCTTT.

Concerning this clone: Other DNA sequences in the same sample also yield this CDR3. This chain uses TRBV19 with TRBJ1-1, with 8 bases matching TRBD1. V lost 2 bases to trimming and J lost 1 base; unmatched junction nucleotides: 0. The CDR3 is 14 residues long. Germline V gene sequence: CDR1 LNHDA, CDR2 SQIVND (reference sequence). CDR3 sequence reads: CASSIQGANTEAFF. The CDR3 nucleotides are TGTGCCAGTAGTATACAGGGGGCGAACACTGAAGCTTTCTTT.

The V call is TRBV5-4, the J call TRBJ1-1; 7 bases are shared with TRBD1. CDR1 SGHNT and CDR2 YYREEE come from the germline V gene (reference sequence). Trimming at V came to 1 base and at J to 2 bases, leaving 5 bases not matched to a gene. The CDR3 loop spans 15 amino acids. CDR3 in DNA: TGTGCCAGCAGCTTGATTCGGGACAGAAACACTGAAGCTTTCTTT. Encoded protein: CASSLIRDRNTEAFF.

The chain has TRBV29-1 and TRBJ2-1; 7 bases map to TRBD1. The trim removed 6 bases at V and 0 bases at J, leaving 2 bases unmatched. This CDR3 spans 13 amino acids. CDR1 is SQVTM, CDR2 ANQGSEA, per germline. The CDR3 bases are TGCAGCGTGGACAGGAGCTCCTACAATGAGCAGTTCTTC. It yields the protein CSVDRSSYNEQFF.

This chain links TRBV19 with TRBJ2-5; 9 bases are a match to TRBD2. The tail of the sequence fits TRBJ2-7 better, so the J call may be wrong. Germline-derived CDR1 and CDR2 are LNHDA and SQIVND (reference sequence). The CDR3 is 15 residues long. CDR3 amino acids: CASSIESGRTYEQYF. The CDR3 region has the DNA TGTGCCAGTAGTATAGAAAGCGGGAGGACCTACGAGCAGTACTTC.

This chain joins TRBV6-5 and TRBJ2-4; 7 positions agree with TRBD1. CDR3 length equals 12 residues. V was clipped by 4 bases and J by 16 bases; unmatched bases: 10. Germline assignment: CDR1 MNHEY and CDR2 SVGAGI. DNA for the CDR3: TGTGCCAGCAGTTCCCTAACAGGGGAAGGATACTTC. Amino acids: CASSSLTGEGYF.